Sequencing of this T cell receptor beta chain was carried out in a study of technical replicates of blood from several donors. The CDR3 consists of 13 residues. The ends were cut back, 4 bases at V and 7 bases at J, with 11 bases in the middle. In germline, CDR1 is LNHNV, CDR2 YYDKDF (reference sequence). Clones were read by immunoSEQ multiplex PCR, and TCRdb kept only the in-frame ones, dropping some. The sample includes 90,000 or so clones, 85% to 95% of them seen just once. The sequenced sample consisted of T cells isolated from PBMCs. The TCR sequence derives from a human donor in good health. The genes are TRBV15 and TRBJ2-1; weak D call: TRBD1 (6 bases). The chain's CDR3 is CATSIFRGNEQFF. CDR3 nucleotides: TGTGCCACCAGCATCTTTAGGGGGAATGAGCAGTTCTTC.